Listed here are 25 T cell receptor beta chains from one sample, sequenced in a study of cytomegalovirus exposure and HLA in healthy donors. 13 Jbeta primers and 60 Vbeta primers were used for the PCR. The data were produced by immunoSEQ multiplex PCR, yet TCRdb's version contains in-frame clones alone and is incomplete. The profile shows 95,000 to 150,000 clones, approximately 80% of them singletons. The sequencing sample was made of PBMCs. These receptors were obtained from a man aged 25-40 years in good health and CMV-seronegative.

CDR3 sequence: CASSPPSGGFQETQYF. CDR3 DNA: TGTGCCAGCTCACCACCTAGCGGGGGGTTCCAAGAGACCCAGTACTTC. This chain connects TRBV18 to TRBJ2-5; 10 nucleotides line up with TRBD2. Germline CDR1 is KGHSH and CDR2 is LQKENI. V shed 0 bases and J 1 base; nucleotides not matched to a gene: 2. The CDR3 is 16 residues long.

The V call is TRBV19, the J call TRBJ1-1; tentative D call: TRBD1 (6 bases). Germline V gene lookup returns CDR1 LNHDA and CDR2 SQIVND (reference sequence). V shed 3 bases and J shed 5 bases, with 10 bases lying between them. The CDR3 runs to 13 residues. The CDR3 DNA reads TGTGCCAGTAGTATTGGGGGGGCGACTGAAGCTTTCTTT. It yields the protein CASSIGGATEAFF.

The V call is TRBV9, the J call TRBJ2-2, with TRBD2 matching over 8 bases. V was pared by 0 bases and J by 0 bases, with 1 base of the junction left unmatched. Germline CDR1 and CDR2: SGDLS and YYNGEE. The CDR3 loop spans 16 amino acids. The CDR3 region is CASSVELAANTGELFF. The CDR3 nucleotides read TGTGCCAGCAGCGTAGAACTAGCGGCGAACACCGGGGAGCTGTTTTTT. The full variable domain, in which reference TRBV9 and TRBJ2-2 provide the parts outside the CDR3, is DSGVTQTPKHLITATGQRVTLRCSPRSGDLSVYWYQQSLDQGLQFLIQYYNGEERAKGNILERFSAQQFPDLHSELNLSSLELGDSALYFCASSVELAANTGELFFGEGSRLTVL.

The gene calls are TRBV19 and TRBJ1-1, with D tentatively TRBD1 (6 bases). CDR3 length: 12 residues. The V end was cut by 4 bases, the J end by 8 bases, with 11 bases between. Germline CDR1 LNHDA, CDR2 SQIVND (reference sequence). CDR3 protein: CASSNRAEEAFF. The CDR3 coding sequence is TGTGCCAGTAGTAACAGGGCCGAAGAAGCTTTCTTT.

This clone was observed a single time. The CDR3 nucleotides read TGTGCCAGCAGTTTAGCGGGAGGGCTCCTAGAGACCCAGTACTTC. This gives the protein CASSLAGGLLETQYF. The rearrangement joins TRBV6-5 to TRBJ2-5; 11 bases are a match to TRBD2. Germline loops: CDR1 MNHEY, CDR2 SVGAGI. The CDR3 totals 15 residues. The ends lost 4 bases at V and 4 bases at J; junction bases unmatched: 5.

This chain links TRBV2 with TRBJ1-1; 11 nucleotides align to TRBD1. This CDR3 comprises 15 residues. Germline V gene lookup returns CDR1 SNHLY and CDR2 FYNNEI. With V trimmed by 3 bases and J by 6 bases, 6 bases remained unmatched. The CDR3 bases are TGTGCCAGCAGTGAGAGGACAGGGGGCGCGGCTGAAGCTTTCTTT. Translation: CASSERTGGAAEAFF.

This sequence joins TRBV9 and TRBJ1-4, with 8 positions matching TRBD1. CDR1 SGDLS and CDR2 YYNGEE come from the germline V gene. V was clipped by 2 bases and J by 5 bases; unmatched bases: 5. The CDR3 runs to 15 residues. CDR3: CASSVEQGGNEKLFF. As DNA, the CDR3 is TGTGCCAGCAGCGTCGAACAGGGGGGCAATGAAAAACTGTTTTTT.

V usage is TRBV19 and J usage is TRBJ2-4, with a weak D call TRBD2 (6 bases). Trimming stripped 0 bases from V and 10 bases from J, with 16 bases between. The germline CDR1 and CDR2 sequences are LNHDA and SQIVND (reference sequence). The CDR3 totals 15 residues. In nucleotides, the CDR3 is TGTGCCAGTAGTATAGAATTTAGCGGAGCCGGTATTCAGTACTTC. Translated: CASSIEFSGAGIQYF.

V is TRBV9 and J is TRBJ2-7; D might be TRBD2 (5 bases). The CDR3 runs to 15 residues. Germline assignment: CDR1 SGDLS and CDR2 YYNGEE. Trimming stripped 0 bases from V and 6 bases from J, with 16 bases between. Here the CDR3 reads CASSVGTGGFGEQYF. The CDR3 nucleotides are TGTGCCAGCAGCGTAGGGACTGGCGGGTTTGGCGAGCAGTACTTC.

The V and J genes are TRBV4-3 and TRBJ2-7; 7 bases match TRBD1. Per the germline V gene, CDR1 is LGHNA and CDR2 is YSLEER. J lost 3 bases, V lost 1 base, and 6 bases had no gene match. The CDR3 extends over 15 amino acids. CDR3 sequence (DNA): TGCGCCAGCAGCCAAGGGACAGGCGAGTTCTACGAGCAGTACTTC. Its protein is CASSQGTGEFYEQYF.

This clone was counted between two and nine times. The rearrangement uses TRBV19 and TRBJ1-5, with 7 nucleotides matching TRBD1. There are 15 residues in the CDR3. Germline V gene data show CDR1 as LNHDA and CDR2 as SQIVND (reference sequence). V was clipped by 3 bases and J by 6 bases; unmatched bases: 8. The CDR3, as DNA: TGTGCCAGTAGTATGGCAGGGGCAGGGGGTCAGCCCCAGCATTTT. It is translated as CASSMAGAGGQPQHF. Variable domain in full (rest from reference TRBV19 and TRBJ1-5): DGGITQSPKYLFRKEGQNVTLSCEQNLNHDAMYWYRQDPGQGLRLIYYSQIVNDFQKGDIAEGYSVSREKKESFPLTVTSAQKNPTAFYLCASSMAGAGGQPQHFGDGTRLSIL.

V gene TRBV11-2 combines with J gene TRBJ2-5, with TRBD1 identical over 9 bases. Trimming cost V 3 bases and J 2 bases; bases outside gene matches: 13. In germline, CDR1 is SGHAT, CDR2 FQNNGV. CDR3 size: 18 residues. The CDR3, as DNA: TGTGCCAGCAGCTTCGATACCATCTACGGGACAGGGCAAGAGACCCAGTACTTC. Translated, it gives CASSFDTIYGTGQETQYF.

This sequence joins TRBV4-1 and TRBJ2-7, with 11 bases matching TRBD1. Looked up from germline, CDR1 is MGHRA and CDR2 is YSYEKL. The CDR3 has 15 residues. Germline trimming cut 3 bases from V and 5 bases from J; bases unmatched to any gene: 6. CDR3 nucleotide sequence: TGCGCCAGCAGCCACGGGACAGGGGGTTATGACGAGCAGTACTTC. This encodes CASSHGTGGYDEQYF.

The chain combines TRBV18 with TRBJ2-7, with D possibly TRBD1 on 6 matching bases. Germline values: CDR1 KGHSH, CDR2 LQKENI. Trimming cost V 3 bases and J 1 base, with 10 bases left between them. There are 14 residues in the CDR3. The CDR3 here is CASSPLQGSYEQYF. As DNA, the CDR3 is TGTGCCAGCTCACCCCTACAGGGTTCCTACGAGCAGTACTTC.

The rearrangement links TRBV6-5 to TRBJ2-5, with D perhaps matching TRBD1 (5 bases). The CDR3 length is 14 residues. Germline loops: CDR1 MNHEY, CDR2 SVGAGI. V was pared by 3 bases and J by 1 base, with 9 bases between. The CDR3 nucleotides read TGTGCCAGCAGTTATCTTCAGGGCCAAGAGACCCAGTACTTC. This translates into CASSYLQGQETQYF.

The table lists this clone with a few counts. The gene calls are TRBV2 and TRBJ1-1, with TRBD1 matching over 7 bases. CDR3 length: 13 amino acids. Germline lookup yields CDR1 SNHLY and CDR2 FYNNEI. V gave up 5 bases and J gave up 4 bases; unmatched junction bases: 4. The CDR3 sequence is CASSWQGGTEAFF. In DNA form, the CDR3 reads TGTGCCAGCAGTTGGCAGGGGGGCACTGAAGCTTTCTTT.

The chain carries TRBV5-1 and TRBJ2-7, with D maybe TRBD2 (6 bases). Deletions cut 2 bases from V and 2 bases from J, with 11 bases between. Germline lookup yields CDR1 SGHRS and CDR2 YFSETQ. The CDR3 spans 14 residues. In DNA, the CDR3 is TGCGCCAGCAGCTTCGTAGCGGAGCCCTACGAGCAGTACTTC. Translation: CASSFVAEPYEQYF.

This clone came up once. This chain connects TRBV7-2 to TRBJ2-2; 11 nucleotides align to TRBD2. The CDR3 runs to 15 residues. J lost 4 bases, V lost 5 bases, and 3 bases had no gene match. In germline, CDR1 is SGHTA, CDR2 FQGNSA. Here the CDR3 DNA reads TGTGCCAGCAGCGTGGGACTAGCGGTCACCGGGGAGCTGTTTTTT. Its protein is CASSVGLAVTGELFF.

The chain is built from TRBV27 and TRBJ2-4, with a possible D match to TRBD1 (6 bases). The V and J ends lost 0 bases and 1 base respectively, with 10 bases between them. This CDR3 comprises 16 residues. CDR1 is MNHEY, CDR2 SMNVEV, per germline (reference sequence). CDR3 in DNA: TGTGCCAGCAGTTTATCTGGGGGCGCGGCCAAAAACATTCAGTACTTC. Its protein product is CASSLSGGAAKNIQYF.

This chain joins TRBV5-4 and TRBJ2-2; 11 positions match TRBD2. Per germline, CDR1 SGHNT and CDR2 YYREEE (reference sequence). The CDR3 has 16 amino acids. J lost 6 bases, V lost 4 bases, and 8 bases had no gene match. CDR3 in amino acids: CASSPSTSGSPGELFF. Here the CDR3 DNA reads TGTGCCAGCAGCCCATCCACTAGCGGGAGTCCCGGGGAGCTGTTTTTT.

The rearrangement uses TRBV6-5 and TRBJ1-6, with D possibly TRBD1 on 6 matching bases. The CDR3 loop spans 15 amino acids. The V end lost 5 bases, the J end lost 3 bases, and 11 bases lay between the germline ends. The germline V gene has CDR1 MNHEY and CDR2 SVGAGI. The CDR3 is CASSHTGLYNSPLHF. In DNA form, the CDR3 reads TGTGCCAGCAGTCACACAGGGCTCTATAATTCACCCCTCCACTTT.

The chain uses TRBV18 and TRBJ2-7; 10 bases line up with TRBD1. Germline V CDR1 and CDR2: KGHSH, LQKENI. Trimming cost V 4 bases and J 1 base; bases outside gene matches: 4. The CDR3 consists of 15 residues. As DNA, the CDR3 is TGTGCCAGCTCACAGGACAGGGGGGGTTCCTACGAGCAGTACTTC. It encodes CASSQDRGGSYEQYF.

The chain combines TRBV30 with TRBJ2-7; 8 nucleotides align to TRBD2. Germline trimming cut 2 bases from V and 1 base from J; bases unmatched to any gene: 4. From germline, CDR1 is GTSNPN and CDR2 SVGIG (reference sequence). The CDR3 totals 14 residues. Here the CDR3 DNA reads TGTGCCTGGAGTTGGGGCGGGGGGTCCTACGAGCAGTACTTC. Translation: CAWSWGGGSYEQYF.

This chain uses TRBV20-1 with TRBJ1-2; D not resolved. Trimming cost V 0 bases and J 3 bases, with 2 bases left between them. The germline V gene encodes CDR1 DFQATT and CDR2 SNEGSKA (reference sequence). The CDR3 loop spans 11 amino acids. As DNA, the CDR3 is TGCAGTGCTAGAGACGACTATGGCTACACCTTC. This codes for CSARDDYGYTF.

The V call is TRBV29-1, the J call TRBJ2-2; 8 nucleotides line up with TRBD1. After removal of 2 bases from V and 5 bases from J, the junction contained 4 bases not matched to a gene. Germline V lookup: CDR1 SQVTM, CDR2 ANQGSEA. This CDR3 is built from 14 residues. Here the CDR3 DNA reads TGCAGCGTTGAACGACAGGGGAGAACCGGGGAGCTGTTTTTT. Encoded protein: CSVERQGRTGELFF.